The clone carrying this T cell receptor (beta chain) was counted many times. Its antigen is currently unknown. Stable hyperthyroidism meant no progression to ophthalmopathy within 18 months of follow-up. Amplification from RNA transcripts yielded the TCR beta CDR3 regions. RT-PCR with HTBI primers came first, then second-round multiplex PCR. TCRdb reprocessed the multiplex PCR reads with MiXCR, giving one entry per CDR3 protein. The top ten hold approximately 2.4% of the sample, which has roughly 400,000 distinct CDR3 sequences, about 15% seen once. This specimen comes from a study of Graves' ophthalmopathy and Graves' hyperthyroidism. At the level of the study: There was a collection of peripheral blood at initial diagnosis, before any treatment.

Study outcomes and limitations: The authors also found most expanded thyroid clonotypes above 0.001 frequency in blood.

The sequenced sample consisted of peripheral blood. The TCR originated in an adult woman with stable Graves' hyperthyroidism.

The CDR3 DNA sequence: TGCGCCAGCAGCGTCGCCTCCGATCAGCCCCAGCATTTT. This encodes CASSVASDQPQHF. V gene TRBV4-3 combines with J gene TRBJ1-5; D is unclear. Trimming stripped 5 bases from V and 5 bases from J, with 10 bases between. The CDR3 extends over 13 amino acids. Germline-derived CDR1 and CDR2 are LGHNA and YSLEER.